The next 13 T cell receptor beta chains were all read from a single sample in a study of CD8 T cells in Susac syndrome. cDNA came from roughly 0.53 to 1 ug RNA primed by random hexamers. TCRdb reprocessed the immunoSEQ multiplex PCR reads via MiXCR and lists one record per CDR3 protein. The data contain roughly 300,000 distinct CDR3 sequences, 70% to 90% of them singletons. Material for sequencing was CD8+ T cells from PBMCs. These receptors originate from a human donor with multiple sclerosis.

The chain couples TRBV27 to TRBJ2-7; 9 nucleotides match TRBD2. The V gene end was trimmed by 6 bases and the J gene end by 7 bases; junction bases not matched to a gene: 13. Germline lookup yields CDR1 MNHEY and CDR2 SMNVEV (reference sequence). This CDR3 has 15 residues. CDR3 in amino acids: CASSPRLAGTGEQYF. The CDR3 DNA reads as TGTGCCAGCAGCCCAAGGCTAGCGGGGACCGGGGAGCAGTACTTC.

This clonotype occurred a few times. The gene calls are TRBV5-6 and TRBJ2-3, with TRBD2 matching 10 bases. The germline V gene has CDR1 SGHDT and CDR2 YYEEEE. This CDR3 has 16 amino acids. Germline trimming cut 2 bases from V and 2 bases from J; bases unmatched to any gene: 5. In DNA, the CDR3 is TGTGCCAGCAGCTTCGCGACTAGCGGGTTCACAGATACGCAGTATTTT. It yields the protein CASSFATSGFTDTQYF.

The V call is TRBV10-2, the J call TRBJ2-1; 8 bases fit TRBD2. Looked up from germline, CDR1 is WSHSY and CDR2 is SAAADI. The V gene end was trimmed by 3 bases and the J gene end by 9 bases; junction bases not matched to a gene: 16. This CDR3 region has 17 residues. The CDR3 region is CASSDPSARGGLGEQFF. The CDR3 nucleotides are TGCGCCAGCAGTGACCCTTCCGCCCGGGGGGGTCTTGGTGAGCAGTTCTTC.

The rearrangement joins TRBV5-1 to TRBJ2-4; 8 bases match TRBD1. There are 17 residues in the CDR3. Germline CDR1 SGHRS, CDR2 YFSETQ. The junction had 13 bases not matched to a gene; V was cut back by 4 bases and J by 4 bases. The CDR3 loop is CASSLRTGKGLKNIQYF. Written as DNA, the CDR3 is TGCGCCAGCAGCCTTCGGACAGGGAAGGGGTTAAAAAACATTCAGTACTTC.

V gene TRBV29-1 combines with J gene TRBJ2-2, with a weak D call TRBD1 (6 bases). Germline loops: CDR1 SQVTM, CDR2 ANQGSEA. V lost 5 bases and J lost 0, with 13 bases in between. The CDR3 is made up of 15 amino acids. The CDR3 nucleotides are TGCAGCGTTCGTGACAGGCCTTCGAACACCGGGGAGCTGTTTTTT. Protein: CSVRDRPSNTGELFF.

This chain connects TRBV28 to TRBJ2-4, with TRBD2 matching over 8 bases. The ends lost 8 bases at V and 7 bases at J; junction bases unmatched: 7. Germline lookup yields CDR1 MDHEN and CDR2 SYDVKM. The CDR3 is made up of 13 amino acids. The CDR3 DNA follows: TGTGCCAGCGGACTAGCCCTCTCTAACATTCAGTACTTC. Amino acid sequence: CASGLALSNIQYF.

J is TRBJ2-2 and V is TRBV6-1; 8 bases match TRBD1. This CDR3 comprises 15 residues. CDR1 and CDR2 (germline): MNHNS, SASEGT. V was clipped by 8 bases and J by 6 bases; unmatched bases: 11. Here the CDR3 DNA reads TGTGCCAGCCTTCCGGGACAGGCGTCCGCCGGGGAGCTGTTTTTT. It translates to CASLPGQASAGELFF.

This clonotype appeared a few times. The chain carries TRBV6-1 and TRBJ2-7; tentatively, D is TRBD1 (6 bases). Germline V lookup: CDR1 MNHNS, CDR2 SASEGT. Trimming took 6 bases from V and 4 from J, leaving 10 bases between them. CDR3 length equals 12 residues. This chain's CDR3 is CASRVRGYEQYF. The DNA of the CDR3 is TGTGCCAGCAGAGTCAGGGGATACGAGCAGTACTTC.

The chain uses TRBV30 and TRBJ2-6; D is unclear. The V end was cut by 8 bases, the J end by 1 base, with 15 bases between. This CDR3 has 15 residues. Germline lookup yields CDR1 GTSNPN and CDR2 SVGIG (reference sequence). In DNA, the CDR3 is TGTGCCCGAGAGGCCCTAAAGTCTGGGGCCAACGTCCTGACTTTC. As protein: CAREALKSGANVLTF.

This rearrangement joins TRBV13 to TRBJ2-5; TRBD1 might be the D (5 bases). Germline loops: CDR1 PRHDT, CDR2 FYEKMQ (reference sequence). This CDR3 is 13 amino acids long. The V gene lost 5 bases and the J gene lost 2 bases, with 9 bases spanning the gap. The chain's CDR3 is CASSQGLQETQYF. As DNA, the CDR3 is TGTGCCAGCAGCCAGGGTTTACAAGAGACCCAGTACTTC.

J is TRBJ2-5 and V is TRBV5-4; 7 bases are a match to TRBD2. Germline CDR1 and CDR2: SGHNT and YYREEE (reference sequence). CDR3 length: 15 residues. The V and J ends lost 1 base and 5 bases, in that order; junction bases with no gene match: 8. This CDR3 reads CASSLRRERDETQYF. The CDR3 DNA sequence: TGTGCCAGCAGCTTGCGGCGGGAGAGGGATGAGACCCAGTACTTC.

The CDR3 region has the DNA TGTGCCAGTAGTATTTGGGGGGCGAGCAATCAGCCCCAGCATTTT. Translated: CASSIWGASNQPQHF. V usage is TRBV19 and J usage is TRBJ1-5; tentative D call: TRBD1 (6 bases). The germline V and J ends were trimmed by 3 bases and 1 base, with 10 bases remaining between them. Germline V lookup: CDR1 LNHDA, CDR2 SQIVND (reference sequence). This CDR3 comprises 15 residues.

The J gene is TRBJ2-1, the V gene TRBV6-2 or TRBV6-3; TRBD1 matches 7 bases. CDR1 and CDR2 from the germline V gene are MNHEY and SVGEGT. J was trimmed by 4 bases and V by 4 bases; bases with no gene match: 7. The CDR3 loop spans 15 amino acids. CDR3 region: CASSSGTDRYNEQFF. CDR3 bases: TGTGCCAGCAGTTCGGGGACAGACCGTTACAATGAGCAGTTCTTC.